The 25 T cell receptor beta chains given below trace back to one sample, sequenced in a study of shared clonotypes between healthy human individuals. Libraries were prepared by immunoSEQ multiplex PCR; TCRdb keeps only in-frame clonotypes and omits some of them. The sample holds millions of clones, approximately 95% seen once. Input material: naive CD4+ T cells from PBMCs. The subset denotes: CD45RA+ positively selected. These receptors were taken from a man aged 18 to 30 in good health. Some clones in this sample may be carry-over from other donors' samples.

This clone was seen once. This sequence joins TRBV7-9 and TRBJ1-2, with a possible D match to TRBD1 (5 bases). The V and J ends lost 4 bases and 6 bases respectively, with 9 bases between them. CDR3 size: 12 residues. Germline-derived CDR1 and CDR2 are SEHNR and FQNEAQ (reference sequence). This chain's CDR3 is CASSSGGNGYTF. In nucleotides, the CDR3 is TGTGCCAGCAGCTCGGGGGGGAATGGCTACACCTTC.

The chain carries TRBV28 and TRBJ2-1; TRBD1 is a possible D gene (5 bases). CDR1 and CDR2 from the germline V gene are MDHEN and SYDVKM. The CDR3 covers 13 residues. The ends were cut back, 4 bases at V and 5 bases at J, with 9 bases in the middle. The CDR3 DNA reads TGTGCCAGCAGTTCGCAGGGTGACAATGAGCAGTTCTTC. It codes for CASSSQGDNEQFF.

Worth noting for this clone: Other nucleotide sequences in the sample specify the same CDR3. The chain has TRBV6-5 and TRBJ2-7; 11 bases match TRBD2. J lost 3 bases, V lost 5 bases, and 3 bases had no gene match. CDR1 is MNHEY, CDR2 SVGAGI, per germline. There are 14 residues in the CDR3. The CDR3 DNA follows: TGTGCCAGCAGTCTACTAGCGGGAGTCTACGAGCAGTACTTC. Translation: CASSLLAGVYEQYF.

This sequence joins TRBV28 and TRBJ2-7; 9 nucleotides agree with TRBD1. The CDR3 extends over 15 amino acids. Looked up from germline, CDR1 is MDHEN and CDR2 is SYDVKM. V gave up 6 bases and J gave up 0 bases; unmatched junction bases: 6. CDR3 sequence: CASRLGQGNSYEQYF. CDR3 nucleotide sequence: TGTGCCAGCAGGCTGGGACAGGGTAACTCCTACGAGCAGTACTTC.

On this clone itself: At one of its ends the junction is not consistent with the germline gene, which may arise from a read error. V is TRBV25-1 and J is TRBJ2-1; 14 bases map to TRBD2. In germline, CDR1 is MGHDK, CDR2 SYGVNS. The CDR3 is 17 residues long. The CDR3 DNA sequence: TGTGCCAGCCTCCCCTCCGGGACTAGCGGGAGAAGCGGGCCGAAGGTCTTC. Translated: CASLPSGTSGRSGPKVF.

This clone occurred a few times. V gene TRBV2 combines with J gene TRBJ1-1; D uncertain. The V gene's germline CDR1 is SNHLY and CDR2 FYNNEI. CDR3 length: 12 amino acids. Trimming shortened V by 6 bases and J by 6 bases, and 11 bases separated the two germline ends. The DNA of the CDR3 is TGTGCCAGCAGACGAGCAGCCTCTGAAGCTTTCTTT. Amino acid sequence: CASRRAASEAFF. The whole variable domain, filled in from reference TRBV2 and TRBJ1-1, reads EPEVTQTPSHQVTQMGQEVILRCVPISNHLYFYWYRQILGQKVEFLVSFYNNEISEKSEIFDDQFSVERPDGSNFTLKIRSTKLEDSAMYFCASRRAASEAFFGQGTRLTVV.

The J gene is TRBJ2-5, the V gene TRBV27; 8 bases align to TRBD1. Trimming at V came to 6 bases and at J to 5 bases, leaving 17 bases not matched to a gene. CDR1 and CDR2 from the germline V gene are MNHEY and SMNVEV (reference sequence). This CDR3 is 17 amino acids long. The CDR3 loop reads CASRDTLGQGSGETQYF. The CDR3 nucleotides read TGTGCCAGCAGGGATACCTTAGGACAGGGATCGGGCGAGACCCAGTACTTC.

This rearrangement joins TRBV2 to TRBJ1-2; 8 bases agree with TRBD1. Germline trimming cut 7 bases from V and 7 bases from J; bases unmatched to any gene: 5. Germline CDR1 reads SNHLY; CDR2 reads FYNNEI. CDR3 length: 12 amino acids. CDR3 amino acids: CASTDRGGGYTF. The CDR3 bases are TGTGCCAGCACCGACAGGGGCGGTGGCTACACCTTC.

This chain uses TRBV10-1 with TRBJ2-7; 9 bases fit TRBD2. The germline gives CDR1 WNHNN, CDR2 SYGVQD (reference sequence). CDR3 length: 13 residues. J was trimmed by 6 bases and V by 9 bases; bases with no gene match: 9. For the CDR3, the DNA is TGCGCCAGGATCCTAGCGGGATTACTCGAGCAGTACTTC. As protein: CARILAGLLEQYF.

The CDR3 loop reads CASSYTGGAYEQYF. In nucleotides, the CDR3 is TGTGCCAGCAGTTATACAGGGGGGGCCTACGAGCAGTACTTC. The chain uses TRBV6-6 and TRBJ2-7, with D possibly TRBD1 on 8 matching bases. Germline CDR1 and CDR2: MNHNY and SVGAGI (reference sequence). V was cut by 3 bases and J by 2 bases, with 11 bases left in between. The CDR3 has 14 residues.

The chain employs TRBV4-3 and TRBJ2-3; D is possibly TRBD2 (6 bases). The CDR3 totals 17 residues. From germline, CDR1 is LGHNA and CDR2 YSLEER. V dropped 0 bases and J dropped 2 bases, with 15 bases sitting between them. This chain's CDR3 is CASSQDGGGGNTDTQYF. The CDR3 bases are TGCGCCAGCAGCCAAGATGGGGGTGGCGGGAACACAGATACGCAGTATTTT.

This chain joins TRBV14 and TRBJ2-7; TRBD2 matches at 12 bases. This CDR3 region has 15 residues. With 0 bases clipped from V and 3 bases from J, the junction kept 0 bases outside the gene matches. CDR1 SGHDN and CDR2 FVKESK come from the germline V gene. In nucleotides, the CDR3 is TGTGCCAGCAGCCAAGAACTAGCGGGGGGCTACGAGCAGTACTTC. Translated: CASSQELAGGYEQYF.

This clone has more than one count but fewer than ten. The chain uses TRBV2 and TRBJ2-7, with TRBD2 matching over 8 bases. Germline V gene data show CDR1 as SNHLY and CDR2 as FYNNEI. V gave up 3 bases and J gave up 4 bases; unmatched junction bases: 5. CDR3 length: 14 amino acids. The CDR3 DNA is TGTGCCAGCAGTGACGAAGCGGGAGTATACGAGCAGTACTTC. This encodes CASSDEAGVYEQYF.

The rearrangement uses TRBV19 and TRBJ1-1; no clear D. Trimming took off 7 bases at V and 0 bases at J, with 3 bases between the two ends. The germline CDR1 and CDR2 sequences are LNHDA and SQIVND (reference sequence). CDR3 length equals 11 residues. Here the CDR3 reads CASIMNTEAFF. In DNA form, the CDR3 reads TGTGCCAGTATTATGAACACTGAAGCTTTCTTT.

This clone was recorded once. Other DNA sequences from this sample encode an identical CDR3 as well. The genes are TRBV28 and TRBJ1-1; TRBD1 matches at 10 bases. Germline CDR1 and CDR2: MDHEN and SYDVKM. CDR3 length: 14 amino acids. With V trimmed by 6 bases and J by 2 bases, 3 bases remained unmatched. The CDR3 protein is CASSRTGGNTEAFF. The CDR3 DNA reads as TGTGCCAGCAGCCGGACAGGGGGAAACACTGAAGCTTTCTTT.

The V and J genes are TRBV7-6 and TRBJ2-3; D call uncertain. The ends were cut back, 1 base at V and 1 base at J, with 6 bases in the middle. Germline V gene lookup returns CDR1 SGHVS and CDR2 FNYEAQ. The CDR3 spans 14 residues. The chain's CDR3 is CASSLVKGTDTQYF. DNA for the CDR3: TGTGCCAGCAGCTTAGTCAAGGGCACAGATACGCAGTATTTT.

The chain recombines TRBV5-1 with TRBJ2-5, with a possible D match to TRBD1 (5 bases). This CDR3 region has 13 residues. Trimming pared 4 bases from V and 5 bases from J, leaving 12 bases between. The germline CDR1 and CDR2 sequences are SGHRS and YFSETQ. CDR3 in DNA: TGCGCCAGCAGCCCGGACAACCCGGAGACCCAGTACTTC. It is translated as CASSPDNPETQYF.

The rearrangement joins TRBV28 to TRBJ2-7, with 12 positions matching TRBD2. This CDR3 is built from 16 residues. The germline V gene has CDR1 MDHEN and CDR2 SYDVKM. Trimming removed 5 bases from V and 5 bases from J; junction bases left unmatched: 10. The chain's CDR3 is CASSRELAGGKNEQYF. In DNA, the CDR3 is TGTGCCAGCAGTCGCGAACTAGCGGGGGGAAAAAACGAGCAGTACTTC.

This clone was recorded once. V is TRBV4-3 and J is TRBJ1-4, with TRBD1 matching 8 bases. With 3 bases clipped from V and 0 bases from J, the junction kept 3 bases outside the gene matches. The CDR3 extends over 16 amino acids. Germline V gene data show CDR1 as LGHNA and CDR2 as YSLEER. The DNA for the CDR3 is TGCGCCAGCAGCCAGACAGGGGTCGCAACTAATGAAAAACTGTTTTTT. This codes for CASSQTGVATNEKLFF.

Turning to this clone: In the same sample, other DNA sequences code for this CDR3. The chain links TRBV28 to TRBJ1-2, with a possible D match to TRBD1 (6 bases). The germline gives CDR1 MDHEN, CDR2 SYDVKM. V was shortened by 4 bases and J by 4 bases, with 7 bases between the two germline ends. This CDR3 is 12 amino acids long. CDR3 sequence reads: CASSSDSYGYTF. The CDR3 nucleotides read TGTGCCAGCAGTTCGGACAGCTATGGCTACACCTTC.

V and J are TRBV7-3 and TRBJ2-6; D not certain. CDR3 length: 15 residues. The ends were cut back, 1 base at V and 2 bases at J, with 6 bases in the middle. Germline V gives CDR1 SGHTA, CDR2 FQGTGA. The CDR3 DNA is TGTGCCAGCAGCTTAAGTCTTCCTGGGGCCAACGTCCTGACTTTC. Its protein is CASSLSLPGANVLTF.

Details on this clone: Other DNA sequences within the sample encode an identical CDR3. The chain links TRBV5-1 to TRBJ2-7; 9 bases align to TRBD1. The CDR3 sequence is 14 residues long. The ends lost 4 bases at V and 3 bases at J; junction bases unmatched: 5. The germline V gene encodes CDR1 SGHRS and CDR2 YFSETQ. CDR3 in DNA: TGCGCCAGCAGCCTGGGACAGGGAGTCTACGAGCAGTACTTC. It is translated as CASSLGQGVYEQYF. The variable domain in full, with the rest retrieved from reference TRBV5-1 and TRBJ2-7, is KAGVTQTPRYLIKTRGQQVTLSCSPISGHRSVSWYQQTPGQGLQFLFEYFSETQRNKGNFPGRFSGRQFSNSRSEMNVSTLELGDSALYLCASSLGQGVYEQYFGPGTRLTVT.

This clone was counted once. The rearrangement joins TRBV19 to TRBJ2-3; 12 bases are a match to TRBD2. Germline assignment: CDR1 LNHDA and CDR2 SQIVND (reference sequence). The V and J ends lost 4 bases and 2 bases, in that order; junction bases with no gene match: 4. The CDR3 consists of 16 residues. The CDR3 DNA follows: TGTGCCAGTAGTAAAGGACTAGCGGGAATCACAGATACGCAGTATTTT. Encoded protein: CASSKGLAGITDTQYF.

CDR3 region: CASSHYGDYTDTQYF. The CDR3 region has the DNA TGTGCCAGCAGCCACTACGGGGACTATACAGATACGCAGTATTTT. The chain couples TRBV7-9 to TRBJ2-3, with 7 positions matching TRBD2. V gave up 5 bases and J gave up 3 bases; unmatched junction bases: 8. The CDR3 contains 15 residues. Germline V gene sequence: CDR1 SEHNR, CDR2 FQNEAQ (reference sequence).

The V call is TRBV9, the J call TRBJ2-3; TRBD1 aligns across 8 bases. CDR1 and CDR2 (germline): SGDLS, YYNGEE. The CDR3 has 14 amino acids. The trim removed 1 base at V and 6 bases at J, leaving 4 bases unmatched. CDR3 sequence (DNA): TGTGCCAGCAGCGTAACGACAGGGGAGGATACGCAGTATTTT. Translation: CASSVTTGEDTQYF.